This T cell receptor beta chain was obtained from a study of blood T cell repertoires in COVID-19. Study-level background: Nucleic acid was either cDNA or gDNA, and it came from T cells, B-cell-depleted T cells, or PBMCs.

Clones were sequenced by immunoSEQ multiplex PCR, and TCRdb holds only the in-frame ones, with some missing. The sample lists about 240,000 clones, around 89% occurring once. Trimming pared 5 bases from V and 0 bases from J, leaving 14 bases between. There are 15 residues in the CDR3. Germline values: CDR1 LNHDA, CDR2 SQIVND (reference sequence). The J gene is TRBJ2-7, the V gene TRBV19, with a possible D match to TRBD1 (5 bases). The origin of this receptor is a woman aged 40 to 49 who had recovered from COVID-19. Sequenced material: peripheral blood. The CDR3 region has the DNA TGTGCCAGTAGTGAGCCAGGGTGGAGCTCCTACGAGCAGTACTTC. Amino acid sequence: CASSEPGWSSYEQYF.